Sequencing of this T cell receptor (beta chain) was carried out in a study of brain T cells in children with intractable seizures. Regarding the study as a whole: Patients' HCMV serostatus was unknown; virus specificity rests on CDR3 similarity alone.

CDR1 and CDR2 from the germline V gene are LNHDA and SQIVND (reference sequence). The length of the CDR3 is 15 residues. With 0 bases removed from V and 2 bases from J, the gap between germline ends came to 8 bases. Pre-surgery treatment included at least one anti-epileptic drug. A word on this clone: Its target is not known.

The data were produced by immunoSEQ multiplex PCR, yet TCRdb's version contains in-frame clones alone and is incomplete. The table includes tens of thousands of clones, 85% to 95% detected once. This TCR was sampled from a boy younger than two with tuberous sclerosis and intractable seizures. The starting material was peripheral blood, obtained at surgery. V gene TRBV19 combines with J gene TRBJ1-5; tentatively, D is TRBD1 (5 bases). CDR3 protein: CASSIEGRGNQPQHF. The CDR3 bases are TGTGCCAGTAGTATAGAAGGCAGGGGCAATCAGCCCCAGCATTTT. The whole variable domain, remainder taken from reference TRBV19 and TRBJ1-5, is DGGITQSPKYLFRKEGQNVTLSCEQNLNHDAMYWYRQDPGQGLRLIYYSQIVNDFQKGDIAEGYSVSREKKESFPLTVTSAQKNPTAFYLCASSIEGRGNQPQHFGDGTRLSIL.